These 21 T cell receptor beta chains were all obtained from the same sample, sequenced in a study of human T cells and chemical hapten exposure. A single record per CDR3 protein comes from TCRdb applying MiXCR to the RACE reads. Counted here are roughly 380,000 distinct CDR3 sequences, more than 4.5% occurring once; the ten biggest clones make up 2.5% to 3%. Time point: pre-sensitization, week 0. Treatment meaning: therapeutic diphenylcyclopropenone sensitization with weekly scalp DPC. The sequences come from whole blood, collected in connection with sensitization to the hapten diphenylcyclopropenone (DPC). The receptors stem from a woman aged 50 to 60 with alopecia areata. Some clones in this sample may be carry-over from other donors' samples.

This clonotype has a count of ten or more. The rearrangement uses TRBV7-2 and TRBJ2-3; D ambiguous. The length of the CDR3 is 12 residues. From germline, CDR1 is SGHTA and CDR2 FQGNSA. V lost 10 bases to trimming and J lost 0 bases, with 8 bases between them. The CDR3 DNA is TGTGCCACCTATTCTAGCACAGATACGCAGTATTTT. This gives the protein CATYSSTDTQYF.

This clonotype has a count of ten or more. The genes are TRBV5-1 and TRBJ2-5, with TRBD1 identical over 8 bases. V lost 4 bases to trimming and J lost 3 bases; unmatched junction nucleotides: 2. The CDR3 length is 13 residues. Germline values: CDR1 SGHRS, CDR2 YFSETQ. Here the CDR3 reads CASSATGEETQYF. CDR3 DNA: TGCGCCAGCAGCGCGACAGGGGAAGAGACCCAGTACTTC.

The table lists this clonotype with many counts. The V and J genes are TRBV28 and TRBJ2-7; D unclear. Per germline, CDR1 MDHEN and CDR2 SYDVKM. The germline V and J ends were trimmed by 6 bases and 7 bases, with 13 bases remaining between them. CDR3 length: 12 residues. The CDR3 loop is CASRGLGLEQYF. The CDR3 nucleotides read TGTGCCAGCAGAGGTCTGGGGTTGGAGCAGTACTTC.

Details on this clonotype: Possible read error: a much larger clone is one base away. The CDR3, as DNA: TGTGCCAGCAGTTCACGTATACAGTGGGCGCATAAGCAGTTCTTC. Protein sequence: CASSSRIQWAHKQFF. The chain couples TRBV27 to TRBJ2-1; D not resolved. CDR3 length: 15 amino acids. Trimming shortened V by 4 bases and J by 11 bases, and 21 bases separated the two germline ends. Germline V gene data show CDR1 as MNHEY and CDR2 as SMNVEV (reference sequence).

Many counts were recorded for this clonotype. The chain has TRBV4-1 and TRBJ1-6; D is unresolved. V lost 0 bases and J lost 6, with 9 bases in between. Germline V gives CDR1 MGHRA, CDR2 YSYEKL. The CDR3 spans 15 residues. CDR3 region: CASSQESSSNSPLHF. Here the CDR3 DNA reads TGCGCCAGCAGCCAAGAAAGTTCGAGTAATTCACCCCTCCACTTT.

This clonotype came up a few times. The chain uses TRBV28 and TRBJ2-5, with D perhaps assigned TRBD1 or TRBD2 (6 bases each). The V gene lost 4 bases and the J gene lost 3 bases, with 9 bases spanning the gap. CDR1 is MDHEN, CDR2 SYDVKM, per germline. This CDR3 region has 13 residues. The CDR3 spells CASSSGDKETQYF. CDR3 coding DNA: TGTGCCAGCAGTTCGGGGGACAAAGAGACCCAGTACTTC.

In this sample, this clonotype turned up a few times. This rearrangement joins TRBV6-2 or TRBV6-3 to TRBJ2-7; 9 positions match TRBD2. Germline lookup yields CDR1 MNHEY and CDR2 SVGEGT. The length of the CDR3 is 13 residues. Losses at the gene ends were 10 bases for V and 5 bases for J; bases not matched to a gene: 9. CDR3 nucleotide sequence: TGTGCCACCAGGGGCGGGAGGGCCCACGAGCAGTACTTC. Encoded protein: CATRGGRAHEQYF.

This clonotype was recorded at least ten times. J is TRBJ2-3 and V is TRBV6-5; weak D call: TRBD2 (6 bases). V lost 2 bases and J lost 2, with 11 bases in between. Germline V gene sequence: CDR1 MNHEY, CDR2 SVGAGI. This CDR3 has 15 amino acids. DNA of the CDR3: TGTGCCAGCAGTTACACGGCGGGACCCACAGATACGCAGTATTTT. It translates to CASSYTAGPTDTQYF.

This clonotype appeared a few times. The chain joins TRBV19 to TRBJ1-2; TRBD1 agrees at 7 bases. Per the germline V gene, CDR1 is LNHDA and CDR2 is SQIVND (reference sequence). The CDR3 runs 15 residues. V lost 8 bases to trimming and J lost 0 bases; unmatched junction nucleotides: 9. CDR3 sequence: CASRDRVASNYGYTF. DNA of the CDR3: TGTGCCAGTCGAGACAGGGTGGCATCTAACTATGGCTACACCTTC.

Note on this clonotype: An end of the junction does not agree with germline; a read error may underlie this. The chain uses TRBV9 and TRBJ2-7, with 10 bases that match TRBD2. The germline gives CDR1 SGDLS, CDR2 YYNGEE. The CDR3 runs to 16 residues. In nucleotides, the CDR3 is TGTGCCAGCAGCCCCGGGGGTAGCGGGAGGTCTTACGAGCAGTATTTC. It yields the protein CASSPGGSGRSYEQYF.

This clonotype was detected many times. This sequence joins TRBV27 and TRBJ1-5, with D possibly matching TRBD1 (5 bases). The length of the CDR3 is 13 residues. Per germline, CDR1 MNHEY and CDR2 SMNVEV (reference sequence). The V end lost 5 bases, the J end lost 6 bases, and 11 bases lay between the germline ends. CDR3 sequence (DNA): TGTGCCAGCAGTCCGACGACAGTTCAGCCCCAGCATTTT. It is translated as CASSPTTVQPQHF.

This clonotype was picked up many times. J is TRBJ1-1 and V is TRBV29-1; no reliable D call. The CDR3 length is 12 residues. V was cut by 6 bases and J by 7 bases, with 15 bases left in between. Germline CDR1 and CDR2: SQVTM and ANQGSEA. The CDR3 is CSVTGSQLEAFF. The CDR3 DNA reads as TGCAGCGTGACGGGCAGCCAGCTTGAAGCTTTCTTT.

The chain carries TRBV11-2 and TRBJ2-1; TRBD2 matches at 9 bases. The CDR3 has 15 residues. Looked up from germline, CDR1 is SGHAT and CDR2 is FQNNGV. V shed 9 bases, J shed 5 bases, and the junction held 11 bases outside the gene matches. The CDR3 DNA reads as TGTGCCAGTAGCGGGAGACGGTACTTAGACAATGAGCAGTTCTTC. As protein: CASSGRRYLDNEQFF. The whole variable domain, remainder taken from reference TRBV11-2 and TRBJ2-1, is EAGVAQSPRYKIIEKRQSVAFWCNPISGHATLYWYQQILGQGPKLLIQFQNNGVVDDSQLPKDRFSAERLKGVDSTLKIQPAKLEDSAVYLCASSGRRYLDNEQFFGPGTRLTVL.

In its sample, this clonotype was seen a few times. The V gene is TRBV20-1, the J gene TRBJ2-1; no firm D call. The ends were cut back, 3 bases at V and 6 bases at J, with 6 bases in the middle. CDR3 size: 11 residues. The germline V gene has CDR1 DFQATT and CDR2 SNEGSKA (reference sequence). CDR3 in amino acids: CSASRINEQFF. The CDR3 DNA sequence: TGCAGTGCTAGCCGGATCAATGAGCAGTTCTTC.

In its sample, this clonotype was seen many times. V and J are TRBV28 and TRBJ1-4, with no clear D. The CDR3 sequence is 11 residues long. In germline, CDR1 is MDHEN, CDR2 SYDVKM. The V gene lost 5 bases and the J gene lost 7 bases, with 5 bases spanning the gap. The CDR3 protein is CASSDGEKLFF. The CDR3 DNA sequence: TGTGCCAGCAGTGATGGTGAAAAACTGTTTTTT.

The genes are TRBV12-3 or TRBV12-4 and TRBJ1-5; 10 bases fit TRBD1. The junction had 8 bases not matched to a gene; V was cut back by 6 bases and J by 6 bases. The CDR3 spans 15 residues. The chain's CDR3 is CASRAPGTGVQPQHF. DNA for the CDR3: TGTGCCAGCAGGGCCCCGGGGACAGGGGTTCAGCCCCAGCATTTT.

In its sample, this clonotype was seen many times. V gene TRBV7-2 combines with J gene TRBJ2-3; the match to TRBD2 covers 10 bases. Trimming at V came to 5 bases and at J to 6 bases, leaving 11 bases not matched to a gene. The CDR3 has 16 residues. Germline V gives CDR1 SGHTA, CDR2 FQGNSA. Here the CDR3 reads CASSPGLALDGDTQYF. CDR3 nucleotides: TGTGCCAGCAGCCCGGGACTAGCGCTCGACGGGGATACGCAGTATTTT.

The chain is built from TRBV12-3 or TRBV12-4 and TRBJ1-2; 9 nucleotides match TRBD1. The CDR3 covers 15 residues. V shed 5 bases, J shed 6 bases, and the junction held 10 bases outside the gene matches. The chain's CDR3 is CASSPRTGVFDGYTF. CDR3 in DNA: TGTGCCAGCAGTCCCAGGACAGGGGTATTTGATGGCTACACCTTC.

This chain joins TRBV11-1 and TRBJ1-1; no clear D. This CDR3 has 14 residues. The V end was cut by 3 bases, the J end by 6 bases, with 14 bases between. Germline values: CDR1 SGHAT, CDR2 FQDESV (reference sequence). In nucleotides, the CDR3 is TGTGCCAGCAGCTTTGACTCGAGGAGGGCTGAAGCTTTCTTT. As protein: CASSFDSRRAEAFF.

The gene calls are TRBV30 and TRBJ2-3; 12 nucleotides line up with TRBD2. This CDR3 is 15 amino acids long. The germline CDR1 and CDR2 sequences are GTSNPN and SVGIG (reference sequence). Trimming at V came to 2 bases and at J to 8 bases, leaving 8 bases not matched to a gene. The CDR3 protein is CAWSLGLAGRGTQYF. The CDR3 DNA is TGTGCCTGGAGTCTAGGACTAGCGGGAAGGGGTACGCAGTATTTT.

This clonotype was observed at least ten times. The rearrangement joins TRBV18 to TRBJ1-4; possibly TRBD1 for D (5 bases). Germline V CDR1 and CDR2: KGHSH, LQKENI. This CDR3 region has 17 residues. V lost 2 bases, J lost 3 bases, and 16 bases lay in between. Written as DNA, the CDR3 is TGTGCCAGCTCACCATCGAGACAGATGGGACCTAATGAAAAACTGTTTTTT. Amino acids: CASSPSRQMGPNEKLFF.